The clone carrying this TCR beta chain was seen a few times. The target antigen is unknown. Expressed TCRB transcripts got sequenced, as all isolated RNA was reverse transcribed. Sequencing of naive, central memory and regulatory T cell samples gave an average of roughly 3.4 million reads. The repertoire was sequenced with immunoSEQ multiplex PCR; TCRdb's copy has only in-frame clones and lacks some. The top ten hold less than 0.45% of the sample, which has almost 350,000 clones, approximately 8% seen once. The sample belongs to a study of beta chain features in type 1 diabetes. One heparinised blood draw, averaging about 116 mL, came from each donor. Study-wide findings and caveats: Whether TCRB rearrangement is influenced by HLA type was left unresolved in this analysis.

Germline loops: CDR1 MDHEN, CDR2 SYDVKM. Trimming took 5 bases from V and 7 from J, leaving 12 bases between them. The length of the CDR3 is 13 residues. The receptor's source is a woman younger than 30 in good health. The genes are TRBV28 and TRBJ2-4, with a possible D match to TRBD1 (6 bases). The sequenced sample consisted of central memory CD4+ T cells from blood. CDR3 sequence (DNA): TGTGCCAGCAGTCACAGGGTTGTGAACATTCAGTACTTC. This gives the protein CASSHRVVNIQYF.